The next 28 T cell receptor beta chains were all read from a single sample in a study of OX40 agonist ivuxolimab in advanced cancers. Assay used: immunoSEQ multiplex PCR; TCRdb lists only in-frame clones, some missing. The repertoire holds about 33,000 clones, with less than 85% as singletons. Source: CD4+ or CD8+ T cells sorted from blood, taken in a trial of the OX40 agonist ivuxolimab. All receptors derive from an adult with an advanced solid tumor such as melanoma, head and neck, liver or kidney cancer.

The chain recombines TRBV9 with TRBJ2-1, with 8 bases fitting TRBD1. This CDR3 has 15 amino acids. CDR1 is SGDLS, CDR2 YYNGEE, per germline. J gave up 9 bases and V 5 bases, and 13 bases lay outside the gene matches. The CDR3 sequence is CASSLSVTGAGEQFF. Here the CDR3 DNA reads TGTGCCAGCAGTCTGTCCGTGACAGGGGCTGGTGAGCAGTTCTTC.

This clone was recorded only once. The rearrangement joins TRBV6-5 to TRBJ1-2, with D uncertain. CDR3 length: 13 residues. The V gene's germline CDR1 is MNHEY and CDR2 SVGAGI. Trimming pared 2 bases from V and 4 bases from J, leaving 8 bases between. CDR3: CASSYGPLYGYTF. The DNA of the CDR3 is TGTGCCAGCAGTTACGGCCCACTCTATGGCTACACCTTC.

The chain employs TRBV27 and TRBJ1-2, with D possibly matching TRBD1 (5 bases). The germline V gene encodes CDR1 MNHEY and CDR2 SMNVEV (reference sequence). The CDR3 extends over 13 amino acids. Trimming took off 3 bases at V and 5 bases at J, with 10 bases between the two ends. This chain's CDR3 is CASSLRGAYGYTF. For the CDR3, the DNA is TGTGCCAGCAGTTTGAGGGGTGCGTATGGCTACACCTTC.

The V and J genes are TRBV13 and TRBJ2-7; D possibly corresponds to TRBD2 (6 bases). Germline V gene data show CDR1 as PRHDT and CDR2 as FYEKMQ (reference sequence). Trimming took off 4 bases at V and 0 bases at J, with 13 bases between the two ends. CDR3 length: 15 residues. For the CDR3, the DNA is TGTGCCAGCAGCTCCCGGGACTTCACCTCCTACGAGCAGTACTTC. Encoded protein: CASSSRDFTSYEQYF.

The gene calls are TRBV4-1 and TRBJ1-1; D gene ambiguous. CDR1 is MGHRA, CDR2 YSYEKL, per germline. The CDR3 runs 16 residues. The V end was cut by 0 bases, the J end by 1 base, with 12 bases between. The CDR3 sequence is CASSQDLMEANTEAFF. The CDR3 bases are TGCGCCAGCAGCCAAGATCTGATGGAGGCGAACACTGAAGCTTTCTTT.

This chain joins TRBV25-1 and TRBJ1-2; possibly TRBD1 for D (6 bases). V was shortened by 5 bases and J by 5 bases, with 15 bases between the two germline ends. The CDR3 sequence is 14 residues long. Looked up from germline, CDR1 is MGHDK and CDR2 is SYGVNS. CDR3 region: CASSQGPPSYGYTF. The CDR3 DNA sequence: TGTGCCAGCAGTCAGGGGCCTCCTAGTTATGGCTACACCTTC.

CDR3 DNA: TGTGCCAGCAGTTTGACTAGCGGGGTAACCGGGGAGCTGTTTTTT. Its translation is CASSLTSGVTGELFF. The chain uses TRBV27 and TRBJ2-2; 11 positions match TRBD2. The CDR3 runs 15 residues. Per germline, CDR1 MNHEY and CDR2 SMNVEV (reference sequence). The J segment lost 5 bases and the V segment lost 3 bases, leaving 2 bases of the junction unmatched.

This clone was detected once. The chain carries TRBV5-6 and TRBJ2-3; D gene ambiguous. The CDR3 covers 15 residues. The V end was cut by 2 bases, the J end by 0 bases, with 10 bases between. Germline V gives CDR1 SGHDT, CDR2 YYEEEE. DNA of the CDR3: TGTGCCAGCAGCTTTTGGCGCGCTAGCACAGATACGCAGTATTTT. Amino acid sequence: CASSFWRASTDTQYF. Based on the CDR3 plus reference TRBV5-6 and TRBJ2-3, the full variable domain is DAGVTQSPTHLIKTRGQQVTLRCSPKSGHDTVSWYQQALGQGPQFIFQYYEEEERQRGNFPDRFSGHQFPNYSSELNVNALLLGDSALYLCASSFWRASTDTQYFGPGTRLTVL.

V is TRBV28 and J is TRBJ2-7; TRBD2 agrees at 8 bases. The V segment lost 5 bases and the J segment 6 bases; nucleotides outside the gene matches: 21. The CDR3 runs 18 residues. Germline assignment: CDR1 MDHEN and CDR2 SYDVKM. CDR3 loop: CASSGLNRLASPRGEQYF. The DNA of the CDR3 is TGTGCCAGCAGTGGCCTGAACCGACTAGCGTCCCCTCGGGGCGAGCAGTACTTC.

Here the CDR3 reads CASSSIKTGATEAFF. The DNA for the CDR3 is TGTGCCAGCAGCTCAATCAAAACAGGGGCCACTGAAGCTTTCTTT. J is TRBJ1-1 and V is TRBV7-6; 7 nucleotides line up with TRBD1. The CDR3 covers 15 residues. The ends lost 4 bases at V and 4 bases at J; junction bases unmatched: 9. CDR1 and CDR2 (germline): SGHVS, FNYEAQ.

This chain connects TRBV28 to TRBJ2-2; D gene ambiguous. The CDR3 has 16 amino acids. Deletions cut 2 bases from V and 1 base from J, with 11 bases between. The germline CDR1 and CDR2 sequences are MDHEN and SYDVKM. The CDR3 is CASSLAADQNTGELFF. The DNA of the CDR3 is TGTGCCAGCAGTTTAGCGGCAGATCAGAACACCGGGGAGCTGTTTTTT.

The chain has TRBV2 and TRBJ2-5; TRBD1 matches 9 bases. J was trimmed by 5 bases and V by 6 bases; bases with no gene match: 10. This CDR3 has 15 residues. The germline V gene has CDR1 SNHLY and CDR2 FYNNEI. CDR3 DNA: TGTGCCAGCAGCCCACACAGGGGGCTGGGGGAGACCCAGTACTTC. Its translation: CASSPHRGLGETQYF.

This clone was seen only a few times. The genes are TRBV9 and TRBJ1-6, with D hard to call. The CDR3 length is 14 residues. Per germline, CDR1 SGDLS and CDR2 YYNGEE. Trimming took 0 bases from V and 5 from J, leaving 6 bases between them. The CDR3 sequence is CASSVGGDNSPLHF. CDR3 sequence (DNA): TGTGCCAGCAGCGTAGGGGGAGATAATTCACCCCTCCACTTT.

This chain connects TRBV5-6 to TRBJ2-5; TRBD2 matches at 10 bases. The CDR3 spans 15 residues. Germline CDR1 is SGHDT and CDR2 is YYEEEE. Trimming took 1 base from V and 4 from J; bases not matched to a gene: 4. The CDR3 DNA sequence: TGTGCCAGCAGCTTGAGCGGGAGGGCCCGAGAGACCCAGTACTTC. Protein: CASSLSGRARETQYF.

The chain uses TRBV9 and TRBJ2-2; a possible D gene is TRBD2 (6 bases). V gave up 1 base and J gave up 0 bases, with 13 bases separating them. CDR1 is SGDLS and CDR2 is YYNGEE in the germline V gene. The CDR3 is 17 amino acids. The CDR3, as DNA: TGTGCCAGCAGCGTATCAAAGGGACTGACGAACACCGGGGAGCTGTTTTTT. It codes for CASSVSKGLTNTGELFF.

CDR3 nucleotides: TGTGCCAGCAGCTACCTGGGCCGGATGGGAAACAGGGATCAGCCCCAGCATTTT. This gives the protein CASSYLGRMGNRDQPQHF. The chain links TRBV7-2 to TRBJ1-5; tentative D call: TRBD1 (6 bases). V was clipped by 4 bases and J by 5 bases, with 24 bases between them. This CDR3 region has 18 residues. The germline V gene encodes CDR1 SGHTA and CDR2 FQGNSA. The full variable domain, with the rest looked up from reference TRBV7-2 and TRBJ1-5, is GAGVSQSPSNKVTEKGKDVELRCDPISGHTALYWYRQSLGQGLEFLIYFQGNSAPDKSGLPSDRFSAERTGGSVSTLTIQRTQQEDSAVYLCASSYLGRMGNRDQPQHFGDGTRLSIL.

V usage is TRBV9 and J usage is TRBJ2-1, with 9 bases aligning to TRBD2. CDR1 is SGDLS, CDR2 YYNGEE, per germline. The CDR3 totals 15 residues. V was clipped by 2 bases and J by 7 bases; unmatched bases: 7. CDR3 DNA sequence: TGTGCCAGCAGCGTTAGCGGGGGAAGGGGGAATGAGCAGTTCTTC. It yields the protein CASSVSGGRGNEQFF.

The chain recombines TRBV27 with TRBJ2-7; 8 nucleotides line up with TRBD2. Germline assignment: CDR1 MNHEY and CDR2 SMNVEV (reference sequence). CDR3 size: 14 residues. The V and J ends lost 6 bases and 5 bases, in that order; junction bases with no gene match: 9. CDR3 in amino acids: CASRVAGGLHEQYF. The CDR3 nucleotides read TGTGCCAGCAGGGTGGCGGGGGGCCTCCACGAGCAGTACTTC.

As for this clone: The sample holds other DNA sequences that translate to the same CDR3. The rearrangement links TRBV27 to TRBJ2-7; D is unclear. V lost 4 bases and J lost 2, with 3 bases in between. The CDR3 has 11 amino acids. Germline V gene sequence: CDR1 MNHEY, CDR2 SMNVEV (reference sequence). The CDR3 sequence: CASSSAYEQYF. The CDR3 bases are TGTGCCAGCAGTTCGGCCTACGAGCAGTACTTC.

A word on this clone: A far more abundant clone sits one base away, making this likely a read error. This same CDR3 is encoded by further DNA sequences in the sample. The chain employs TRBV7-3 and TRBJ1-5, with no clear D. CDR1 SGHTA and CDR2 FQGTGA come from the germline V gene. There are 11 residues in the CDR3. The V and J ends lost 6 bases and 9 bases respectively, with 9 bases between them. The CDR3 DNA follows: TGTGCCAGCAGGTCCCTGTGGCCCCAGCATTTT. Protein product: CASRSLWPQHF.

The chain uses TRBV28 and TRBJ2-5, with 9 bases lining up with TRBD1. V was pared by 3 bases and J by 4 bases, with 0 bases of the junction left unmatched. The CDR3 has 13 amino acids. Germline V gene sequence: CDR1 MDHEN, CDR2 SYDVKM. CDR3 in DNA: TGTGCCAGCAGTTTGGGACAGGGAGAGACCCAGTACTTC. The encoded protein is CASSLGQGETQYF.

The CDR3: CASSRPDSEPYGYTF. The CDR3 coding sequence is TGTGCCAGCAGCCGACCTGACAGCGAACCCTATGGCTACACCTTC. V and J are TRBV13 and TRBJ1-2; perhaps TRBD1 as D (5 bases). The V gene lost 5 bases and the J gene lost 4 bases, with 17 bases spanning the gap. Germline lookup yields CDR1 PRHDT and CDR2 FYEKMQ (reference sequence). This CDR3 has 15 residues.

The chain employs TRBV9 and TRBJ1-6; no firm D call. The CDR3 length is 15 residues. Trimming stripped 0 bases from V and 7 bases from J, with 11 bases between. In germline, CDR1 is SGDLS, CDR2 YYNGEE. CDR3 in DNA: TGTGCCAGCAGCGTAGCTGGGCAGGACAATTCACCCCTCCACTTT. Protein product: CASSVAGQDNSPLHF.

The sample holds one count of this clone. This rearrangement joins TRBV19 to TRBJ1-1; TRBD1 is a possible D gene (5 bases). Trimming took off 6 bases at V and 3 bases at J, with 11 bases between the two ends. Germline-derived CDR1 and CDR2 are LNHDA and SQIVND (reference sequence). The CDR3 runs 13 residues. Here the CDR3 reads CASSQGLHTEAFF. CDR3 DNA: TGTGCCAGTAGCCAGGGTTTGCACACTGAAGCTTTCTTT. The variable domain in full, completed from reference TRBV19 and TRBJ1-1, reads DGGITQSPKYLFRKEGQNVTLSCEQNLNHDAMYWYRQDPGQGLRLIYYSQIVNDFQKGDIAEGYSVSREKKESFPLTVTSAQKNPTAFYLCASSQGLHTEAFFGQGTRLTVV.

The gene calls are TRBV27 and TRBJ2-7; unclear D gene. Trimming removed 2 bases at V and 1 base at J, with 9 bases between. CDR3 size: 14 residues. Per the germline V gene, CDR1 is MNHEY and CDR2 is SMNVEV (reference sequence). CDR3 nucleotide sequence: TGTGCCAGCAGTTTAAAGGTTGCATCCTACGAGCAGTACTTC. Amino acid sequence: CASSLKVASYEQYF.

A remark on this clone: Distinct nucleotide sequences in the sample also encode this CDR3. The chain recombines TRBV5-1 with TRBJ2-3; 11 bases fit TRBD2. The germline CDR1 and CDR2 sequences are SGHRS and YFSETQ. The CDR3 loop spans 16 amino acids. V gave up 4 bases and J gave up 4 bases; unmatched junction bases: 8. The CDR3 sequence: CASSLAGTSGPDTQYF. In nucleotides, the CDR3 is TGCGCCAGCAGCCTAGCCGGGACTAGCGGTCCAGATACGCAGTATTTT.

V is TRBV5-4 and J is TRBJ2-3; 9 positions match TRBD1. The CDR3 has 15 amino acids. The V segment lost 5 bases and the J segment 3 bases; nucleotides outside the gene matches: 7. The germline gives CDR1 SGHNT, CDR2 YYREEE (reference sequence). As DNA, the CDR3 is TGTGCCAGCAGGTACCGGGACAGGGTGACAGATACGCAGTATTTT. It is translated as CASRYRDRVTDTQYF.

In its sample, this clone was seen once. This chain connects TRBV27 to TRBJ1-6; D is uncertain. Germline loops: CDR1 MNHEY, CDR2 SMNVEV (reference sequence). The CDR3 length is 15 residues. Trimming shortened V by 0 bases and J by 11 bases, and 14 bases separated the two germline ends. The CDR3 sequence: CASSLSSGPRPPLHF. CDR3 bases: TGTGCCAGCAGTTTATCATCGGGCCCAAGGCCACCCCTCCACTTT.